This paragraph covers one T cell receptor (beta chain) sequence. Its antigen remains unidentified. Per the germline V gene, CDR1 is SEHNR and CDR2 is FQNEAQ (reference sequence). There are 14 residues in the CDR3. The ends lost 4 bases at V and 4 bases at J; junction bases unmatched: 5. These data originate in a study of shared clonotypes between healthy human individuals. Study-wide points: An effect of sequencing depth on clonotype sharing among donors was expected.

The method was immunoSEQ multiplex PCR; TCRdb's version includes in-frame clones alone and lacks a portion of them. The data contain roughly 500,000 clones, roughly 80% of them singletons. The chain has TRBV7-9 and TRBJ1-2; 8 bases agree with TRBD1. Sequenced: PBMCs. The receptor's source is a middle-aged woman in good health. Some clones in this sample may be carry-over from other donors' samples. The DNA of the CDR3 is TGTGCCAGCAGCTCACCCGGGACAGGCTATGGCTACACCTTC. Amino acids: CASSSPGTGYGYTF.